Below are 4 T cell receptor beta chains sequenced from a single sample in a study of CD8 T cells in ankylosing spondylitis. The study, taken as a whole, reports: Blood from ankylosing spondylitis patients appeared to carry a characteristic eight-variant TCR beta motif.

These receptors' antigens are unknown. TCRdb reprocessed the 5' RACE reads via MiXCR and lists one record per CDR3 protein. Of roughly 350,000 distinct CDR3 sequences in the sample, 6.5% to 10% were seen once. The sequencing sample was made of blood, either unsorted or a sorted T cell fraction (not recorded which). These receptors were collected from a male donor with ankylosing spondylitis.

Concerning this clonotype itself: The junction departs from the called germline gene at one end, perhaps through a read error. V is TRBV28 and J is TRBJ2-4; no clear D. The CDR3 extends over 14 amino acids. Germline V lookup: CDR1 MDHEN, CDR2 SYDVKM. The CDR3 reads CASSFLSVKNSQYF. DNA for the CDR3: TGTGCCAGCAGTTTCCTGTCGGTCAAAAACAGTCAGTACTTC.

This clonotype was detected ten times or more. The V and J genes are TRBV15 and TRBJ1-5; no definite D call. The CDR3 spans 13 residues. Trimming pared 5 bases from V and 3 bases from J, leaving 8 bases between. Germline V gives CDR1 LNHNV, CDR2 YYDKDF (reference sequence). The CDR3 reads CATSPRANQPQHF. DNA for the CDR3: TGTGCCACCAGCCCCCGGGCCAATCAGCCCCAGCATTTT.

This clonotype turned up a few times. The CDR3 loop reads CAISDPTGVLPYNEQFF. CDR3 nucleotides: TGTGCCATCAGTGACCCGACAGGGGTCCTCCCCTACAATGAGCAGTTCTTC. V usage is TRBV10-3 and J usage is TRBJ2-1; 8 nucleotides align to TRBD1. The CDR3 is 17 amino acids. V was pared by 3 bases and J by 2 bases, with 9 bases of the junction left unmatched. Germline V lookup: CDR1 ENHRY, CDR2 SYGVKD.

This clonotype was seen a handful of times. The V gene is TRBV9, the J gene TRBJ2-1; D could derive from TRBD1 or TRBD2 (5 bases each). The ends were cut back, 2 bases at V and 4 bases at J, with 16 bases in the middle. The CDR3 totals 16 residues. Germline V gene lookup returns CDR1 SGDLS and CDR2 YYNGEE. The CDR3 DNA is TGTGCCAGCAGCGTCTCTTGGGGGAGAGGATACAATGAGCAGTTCTTC. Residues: CASSVSWGRGYNEQFF.